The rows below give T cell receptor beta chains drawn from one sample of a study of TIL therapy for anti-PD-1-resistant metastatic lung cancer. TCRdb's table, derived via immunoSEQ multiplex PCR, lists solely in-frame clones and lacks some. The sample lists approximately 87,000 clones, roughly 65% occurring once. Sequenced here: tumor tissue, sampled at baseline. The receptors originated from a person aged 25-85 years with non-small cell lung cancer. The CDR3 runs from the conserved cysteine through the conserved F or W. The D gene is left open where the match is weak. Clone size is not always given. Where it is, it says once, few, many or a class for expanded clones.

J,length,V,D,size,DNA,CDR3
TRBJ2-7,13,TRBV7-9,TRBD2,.,TGTGCCAGCAGCCGACTAGCGGGGTACGAGCAGTACTTC,CASSRLAGYEQYF
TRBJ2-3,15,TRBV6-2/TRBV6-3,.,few,TGTGCCAGCAGTTACTCTTGGACTACCACAGATACGCAGTATTTT,CASSYSWTTTDTQYF
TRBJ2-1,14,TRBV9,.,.,TGTGCCAGCAGCGTAGAGGGCAGATACAATGAGCAGTTCTTC,CASSVEGRYNEQFF
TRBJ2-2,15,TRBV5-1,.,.,TGCGCCAGCAGCTCTGAACAGGAAAATACCGGGGAGCTGTTTTTT,CASSSEQENTGELFF
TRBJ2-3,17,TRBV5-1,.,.,TGCGCCAGCAGCTTGGAGTTCCAGGGTCGCAGAACAGATACGCAGTATTTT,CASSLEFQGRRTDTQYF
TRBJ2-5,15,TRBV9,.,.,TGTGCCAGCTCTAGGGGTGACCCCACGGAAGAGACCCAGTACTTC,CASSRGDPTEETQYF
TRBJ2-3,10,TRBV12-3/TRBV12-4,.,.,TGTGCCAGCAGTGCCGACACGCAGTATTTT,CASSADTQYF
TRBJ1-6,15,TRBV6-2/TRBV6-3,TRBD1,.,TGTGCCAGCAGCAAACCGAATTCCGGACAGGGTGACCTCCACTTT,CASSKPNSGQGDLHF
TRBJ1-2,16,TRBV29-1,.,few,TGCAGCGTTGATTGGGGACATAACCCCGTGAACTATGGCTACACCTTC,CSVDWGHNPVNYGYTF
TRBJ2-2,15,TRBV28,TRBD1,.,TGTGCCAGCAGGTTAGGGGGCCTGAACACCGGGGAGCTGTTTTTT,CASRLGGLNTGELFF
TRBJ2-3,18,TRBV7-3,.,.,TGTGCCAGCAGCTTATACCCTCCCACGGTGGGATACACAGATACGCAGTATTTT,CASSLYPPTVGYTDTQYF
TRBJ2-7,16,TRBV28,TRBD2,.,TGTGCCAGCAGTTTATCTTGGGCGGGAGGAGAGCACGGGCAGTACTTC,CASSLSWAGGEHGQYF
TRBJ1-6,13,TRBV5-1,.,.,TGCGCCAGTACTACAGGGTCGGGTTCACCCCTCCACTTT,CASTTGSGSPLHF
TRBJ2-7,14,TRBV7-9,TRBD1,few,TGTGCCAGCACCTTTCGGGACAGCACCTACGAGCAGTACTTC,CASTFRDSTYEQYF
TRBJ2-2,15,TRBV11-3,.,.,TGTGCCAGCAGCTTAGATACAGTTAACACCGGGGAGCTGTTTTTT,CASSLDTVNTGELFF
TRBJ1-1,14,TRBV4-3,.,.,TGCGCCAGCAGCCGATTGGGAGAAGGGACTGAAGCTTTCTTT,CASSRLGEGTEAFF
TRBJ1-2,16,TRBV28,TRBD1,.,TGTGCCAGCAGTTTAGGACAGGTCCCGGGGACCTATGGCTACACCTTC,CASSLGQVPGTYGYTF
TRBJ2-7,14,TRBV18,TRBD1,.,TGTGCCAGCTCACCCGACAGGGCCCACTACGAGCAGTACTTC,CASSPDRAHYEQYF
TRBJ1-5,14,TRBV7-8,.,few,TGTGCCAGCAGCTCCTCAGGCAGCAATCAGCCCCAGCATTTT,CASSSSGSNQPQHF
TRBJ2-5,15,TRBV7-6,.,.,TGTGCCAGCAGCTTAGCGGGGCAGGCTCAAGAGACCCAGTACTTC,CASSLAGQAQETQYF
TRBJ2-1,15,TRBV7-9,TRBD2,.,TGTGCCAGCAGCACTCTAGCGGGAGGCAAAAATGAGCAGTTCTTC,CASSTLAGGKNEQFF
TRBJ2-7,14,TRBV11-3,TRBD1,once,TGTGCCAGCAGCTTATCAGGGGGCTCCTACGAGCAGTACTTC,CASSLSGGSYEQYF
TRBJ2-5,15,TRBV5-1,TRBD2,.,TGCGCCAGCAGCTGGCCTAGCGGGGCCCAAGAGACCCAGTACTTC,CASSWPSGAQETQYF
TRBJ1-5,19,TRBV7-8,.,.,TGTGCCAGCAGCTCCTTAGCTGGGGACATTCACGCGGGCAATCAGCCCCAGCATTTT,CASSSLAGDIHAGNQPQHF
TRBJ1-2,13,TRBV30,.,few,TGTGCCAACTCCGGGACCCAAGTCGGCGGCTACACCTTC,CANSGTQVGGYTF
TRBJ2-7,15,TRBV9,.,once,TGTGCCAGCAGCGTAGCCGAAGGGAGGTCCTACGAGCAGTACTTC,CASSVAEGRSYEQYF
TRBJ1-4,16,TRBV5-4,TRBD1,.,TGTGCCAGCAGCACAACTTCAGGGGGCCGGGGAGAAAAACTGTTTTTT,CASSTTSGGRGEKLFF
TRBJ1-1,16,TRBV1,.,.,TGCACCAGCCTATACAGGTACCAAGGGGGGGCCACTGAAGCTTTCTTT,CTSLYRYQGGATEAFF
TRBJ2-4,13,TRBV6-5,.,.,TGTGCCAGCAGTTACTCGATCTCAGGGATTCAGTACTTC,CASSYSISGIQYF
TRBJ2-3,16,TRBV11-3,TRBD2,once,TGTGCCAGCAGCTTGGGACTAGCGGGCCTCCGGGATACGCAGTATTTT,CASSLGLAGLRDTQYF
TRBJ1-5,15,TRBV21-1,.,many,TGTGCCAGCAAGGAGGACAGGGGATGTAATCAGCCCCAGCATTTT,CASKEDRGCNQPQHF
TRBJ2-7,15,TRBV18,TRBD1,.,TGTGCCAGCTCACCTCTCGACAGGGGGCTCAACGAGCAGTACTTC,CASSPLDRGLNEQYF
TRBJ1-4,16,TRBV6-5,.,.,TGTGCCAGCAGTTACTCGAGAGGGCGTTCTAATGAAAAACTGTTTTTT,CASSYSRGRSNEKLFF
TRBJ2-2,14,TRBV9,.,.,TGTGCCAGCAGCGTAGCGGGAAACACCGGGGAGCTGTTTTTT,CASSVAGNTGELFF
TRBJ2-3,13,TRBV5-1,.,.,TGCGCCAGCAGGACCGGTTACACAGATACGCAGTATTTT,CASRTGYTDTQYF
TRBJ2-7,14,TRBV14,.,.,TGTGCCAGCAGCCAAGATCCCCTCGGAGCCGAGCAGTACTTC,CASSQDPLGAEQYF
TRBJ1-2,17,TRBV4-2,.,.,TGTGCCAGCAGCCGGGACCTTGGGGGCAATAATCCCTATGGCTACACCTTC,CASSRDLGGNNPYGYTF
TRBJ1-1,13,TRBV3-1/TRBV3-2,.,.,TGTGCCAGCCGTAGGTCCTTGAACACTGAAGCTTTCTTT,CASRRSLNTEAFF
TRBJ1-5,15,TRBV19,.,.,TGTGCCAGTAGTATAGAGTTGTGGGTGCATCAGCCCCAGCATTTT,CASSIELWVHQPQHF
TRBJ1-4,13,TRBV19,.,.,TGTGCCAGTAGTAGTCAAGGGAGGGAAAAACTGTTTTTT,CASSSQGREKLFF
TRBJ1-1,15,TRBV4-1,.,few,TGCGCCAGCAGCCAAGAAGGGCGGACGGGGACTGAAGCTTTCTTT,CASSQEGRTGTEAFF
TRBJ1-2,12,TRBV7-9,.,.,TGTGCCACCAAGGGAGCTCCCTATGGCTACACCTTC,CATKGAPYGYTF
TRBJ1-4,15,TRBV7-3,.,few,TGTGCCAGCAGCTTAATGGGGGGAACTAATGAAAAACTGTTTTTT,CASSLMGGTNEKLFF
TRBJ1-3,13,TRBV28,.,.,TGTGCCAGCAGTTTATACTCACGAAACACCATATATTTT,CASSLYSRNTIYF
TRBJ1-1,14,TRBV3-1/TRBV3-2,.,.,TGTGCCAGCAGGAGATGGACAGATAACACTGAAGCTTTCTTT,CASRRWTDNTEAFF